These 2 T cell receptor beta chains originate from one sample sequenced in a study of blood T cell repertoires in COVID-19. Produced via immunoSEQ multiplex PCR; TCRdb's table is partial and in-frame only. The table has 220,000 or so clones, approximately 84% seen once; the top ten hold 3% to 3.5%. Sequencing was performed on peripheral blood. These receptors originate from a woman under 40 who had recovered from COVID-19.

The table lists this clone with a count of one. The chain uses TRBV5-1 and TRBJ2-5, with 13 bases matching TRBD2. Germline assignment: CDR1 SGHRS and CDR2 YFSETQ. This CDR3 is built from 16 residues. J gave up 4 bases and V 4 bases, and 7 bases lay outside the gene matches. In DNA form, the CDR3 reads TGCGCCAGCAGCCCCGGGACTAGCGGGATCCGAGAGACCCAGTACTTC. Residues: CASSPGTSGIRETQYF.

This chain connects TRBV5-4 to TRBJ2-7; D is perhaps TRBD2 (5 bases). V was trimmed by 4 bases and J by 2 bases, leaving 16 bases between them. Germline V gene sequence: CDR1 SGHNT, CDR2 YYREEE (reference sequence). This CDR3 region has 15 residues. The CDR3 coding sequence is TGTGCCAGCAGCCAGACGACTAACCCGCCCTACGAGCAGTACTTC. Encoded protein: CASSQTTNPPYEQYF.